The source of this T cell receptor (beta chain) is a study of T cell responses to AZD1222 COVID-19 vaccine. Study-level findings and limits: Reports indicate that nearly half of spike-specific TCRs are directed at unmutated variant regions. Spike regions recognized by vaccine-associated CD4 TCRs spanned the protein, led by 160-218 and 743-854. White British ancestry dominated among donors, who included more females, and clonal diversity was possibly underestimated.

The germline V gene has CDR1 SEHNR and CDR2 FQNEAQ (reference sequence). The CDR3 is made up of 17 amino acids. V lost 2 bases and J lost 0, with 14 bases in between. As for this clone: The antigen is not known.

Using immunoSEQ multiplex PCR, the repertoire was profiled, and TCRdb retains in-frame clones only, with some absent. The table includes about 64,000 clones, approximately 90% detected once. The source of this sequence is an adult who received the MenACWY meningococcal vaccine as a control. The specimen comprised peripheral blood, sampled 28 days after the second dose of the MenACWY control vaccine. The chain recombines TRBV7-9 with TRBJ2-4; weak D call: TRBD2 (5 bases). The CDR3 nucleotides are TGTGCCAGCAGCTTAAGGGAAGAGCGGATAGCCAAAAACATTCAGTACTTC. Residues: CASSLREERIAKNIQYF.